Listed below are T cell receptor beta chains from one sample, sequenced in a study of blood T cell repertoires in COVID-19. Libraries were prepared by immunoSEQ multiplex PCR; TCRdb keeps only in-frame clonotypes and omits some of them. In the table there are around 200,000 clones, 85% to 90% of which are singletons. The sequencing input was peripheral blood. The receptors were gathered from a man in his late teens or twenties with active or convalescent COVID-19. Both conserved end residues are part of each CDR3. The D gene is left open where the match is weak. Some rows have no size entry. The others give once, few or many, or a class for an expanded clone.

V gene: TRBV23-1; J gene: TRBJ1-1; D gene: TRBD1; clone size: NA; CDR3 protein: CASAKEGQGPEAFF; CDR3 DNA: TGCGCCAGCGCGAAAGAAGGACAGGGTCCTGAAGCTTTCTTT
V gene: TRBV5-4; J gene: TRBJ1-2; D gene: NA; clone size: few; CDR3 protein: CASSKMGSGYTF; CDR3 DNA: TGTGCCAGCAGCAAAATGGGCAGCGGCTACACCTTC
V gene: TRBV21-1; J gene: TRBJ1-2; D gene: NA; clone size: NA; CDR3 protein: CASSPKTGFSGYTF; CDR3 DNA: TGTGCCAGCAGCCCAAAGACGGGTTTTTCTGGCTACACCTTC
V gene: TRBV12-3/TRBV12-4; J gene: TRBJ1-1; D gene: NA; clone size: NA; CDR3 protein: CASSLTGYTEAFF; CDR3 DNA: TGTGCCAGCAGTTTAACAGGATACACTGAAGCTTTCTTT
V gene: TRBV30; J gene: TRBJ1-1; D gene: NA; clone size: NA; CDR3 protein: CAWRAGLMNTEAFF; CDR3 DNA: TGTGCCTGGAGGGCGGGTCTTATGAACACTGAAGCTTTCTTT
V gene: TRBV12-5; J gene: TRBJ2-3; D gene: NA; clone size: NA; CDR3 protein: CASGLGQFATDTQYF; CDR3 DNA: TGTGCTAGTGGTTTGGGACAGTTCGCGACGGATACGCAGTATTTT
V gene: TRBV3-1/TRBV3-2; J gene: TRBJ2-1; D gene: NA; clone size: NA; CDR3 protein: CASSLRGEQFF; CDR3 DNA: TGTGCCAGCAGCCTAAGAGGCGAGCAGTTCTTC
V gene: TRBV4-1; J gene: TRBJ1-1; D gene: NA; clone size: few; CDR3 protein: CASSQTDRPNTEAFF; CDR3 DNA: TGCGCCAGCAGCCAAACTGACAGGCCGAACACTGAAGCTTTCTTT
V gene: TRBV11-2; J gene: TRBJ1-2; D gene: NA; clone size: NA; CDR3 protein: CASSLAGVGYGYTF; CDR3 DNA: TGTGCCAGCAGCTTAGCAGGGGTCGGCTATGGCTACACCTTC
V gene: TRBV29-1; J gene: TRBJ1-2; D gene: TRBD1; clone size: once; CDR3 protein: CSAGGQNYGYTF; CDR3 DNA: TGCAGCGCCGGGGGACAGAACTATGGCTACACCTTC
V gene: TRBV6-2/TRBV6-3; J gene: TRBJ1-1; D gene: NA; clone size: NA; CDR3 protein: CASSPSGTLEAFF; CDR3 DNA: TGTGCCAGCAGTCCATCGGGGACACTTGAAGCTTTCTTT
V gene: TRBV2; J gene: TRBJ1-3; D gene: NA; clone size: NA; CDR3 protein: CASTVSGNTIYF; CDR3 DNA: TGTGCCAGCACCGTATCTGGAAACACCATATATTTT
V gene: TRBV6-5; J gene: TRBJ1-4; D gene: TRBD1; clone size: once; CDR3 protein: CASRRDRGIEKLFF; CDR3 DNA: TGTGCCAGCAGGAGGGACAGGGGGATTGAAAAACTGTTTTTT
V gene: TRBV6-5; J gene: TRBJ2-7; D gene: NA; clone size: NA; CDR3 protein: CASRHRTEFSYEQYF; CDR3 DNA: TGTGCCAGCAGACACCGGACAGAATTCTCCTACGAGCAGTACTTC
V gene: TRBV30; J gene: TRBJ1-1; D gene: TRBD1; clone size: few; CDR3 protein: CAWSGGTVGGTEAFF; CDR3 DNA: TGTGCCTGGAGTGGAGGGACAGTTGGCGGCACTGAAGCTTTCTTT
V gene: TRBV6-2/TRBV6-3; J gene: TRBJ2-3; D gene: TRBD1; clone size: NA; CDR3 protein: CASSDRGQADTQYF; CDR3 DNA: TGTGCCAGCAGTGACAGGGGACAAGCAGATACGCAGTATTTT
V gene: TRBV19; J gene: TRBJ1-1; D gene: NA; clone size: NA; CDR3 protein: CASSIGGLTEAFF; CDR3 DNA: TGTGCCAGTAGTATTGGGGGCCTCACTGAAGCTTTCTTT
V gene: TRBV18; J gene: TRBJ1-2; D gene: NA; clone size: NA; CDR3 protein: CASSQTSNYGYTF; CDR3 DNA: TGTGCCAGCTCACAGACTTCTAACTATGGCTACACCTTC
V gene: TRBV10-3; J gene: TRBJ2-3; D gene: TRBD2; clone size: NA; CDR3 protein: CAISHGTAGTYTDTQYF; CDR3 DNA: TGTGCCATCAGTCACGGTACAGCGGGGACGTACACAGATACGCAGTATTTT
V gene: TRBV9; J gene: TRBJ1-2; D gene: NA; clone size: NA; CDR3 protein: CASSKAGSRAGTF; CDR3 DNA: TGTGCCAGCAGCAAAGCGGGGTCCCGAGCCGGCACCTTC
V gene: TRBV5-1; J gene: TRBJ1-2; D gene: TRBD1; clone size: NA; CDR3 protein: CASSHGQGVGDGYTF; CDR3 DNA: TGCGCCAGCAGCCACGGACAGGGGGTAGGGGATGGCTACACCTTC
V gene: TRBV11-2; J gene: TRBJ2-5; D gene: NA; clone size: NA; CDR3 protein: CASSQMETQYF; CDR3 DNA: TGTGCCAGCAGCCAAATGGAGACCCAGTACTTC
V gene: TRBV5-6; J gene: TRBJ2-2; D gene: NA; clone size: NA; CDR3 protein: CASSYLALAGELFF; CDR3 DNA: TGTGCCAGCAGCTACCTGGCGCTAGCGGGGGAGCTGTTTTTT
V gene: TRBV18; J gene: TRBJ1-6; D gene: NA; clone size: NA; CDR3 protein: CASSPSGKNSPLHF; CDR3 DNA: TGTGCCAGCTCACCCTCAGGGAAGAATTCACCCCTCCACTTT
V gene: TRBV30; J gene: TRBJ2-7; D gene: NA; clone size: NA; CDR3 protein: CAWCVGGSTYEQYF; CDR3 DNA: TGTGCCTGGTGTGTTGGGGGGAGCACCTACGAGCAGTACTTC
V gene: TRBV4-1; J gene: TRBJ2-5; D gene: NA; clone size: NA; CDR3 protein: CASSGWEETQYF; CDR3 DNA: TGCGCCAGCAGCGGGTGGGAGGAGACCCAGTACTTC
V gene: TRBV6-2/TRBV6-3; J gene: TRBJ2-2; D gene: TRBD2; clone size: few; CDR3 protein: CASRPLAGGYNTGELFF; CDR3 DNA: TGTGCCAGCAGACCTCTAGCGGGGGGCTATAACACCGGGGAGCTGTTTTTT
V gene: TRBV5-6; J gene: TRBJ1-1; D gene: NA; clone size: NA; CDR3 protein: CASSLFAVNMNTEAFF; CDR3 DNA: TGTGCCAGCAGCTTGTTCGCCGTGAACATGAACACTGAAGCTTTCTTT
V gene: TRBV12-5; J gene: TRBJ1-3; D gene: NA; clone size: NA; CDR3 protein: CASGLVLGNTIYF; CDR3 DNA: TGTGCTAGTGGTTTGGTACTTGGAAACACCATATATTTT
V gene: TRBV29-1; J gene: TRBJ2-5; D gene: TRBD1; clone size: NA; CDR3 protein: CSVDDREETQYF; CDR3 DNA: TGCAGCGTTGATGACAGGGAGGAGACCCAGTACTTC
V gene: TRBV30; J gene: TRBJ2-3; D gene: TRBD2; clone size: NA; CDR3 protein: CASTSGINPSTDTQYF; CDR3 DNA: TGTGCCTCGACTAGCGGAATAAATCCTAGCACAGATACGCAGTATTTT